These 10 T cell receptor beta chains originate from one sample sequenced in a study of T cells in Graves' hyperthyroidism and ophthalmopathy. Amplification of TCR beta CDR3 regions used RNA as the template. TCR CDR3 underwent first-round RT-PCR with the HTBI primer set. TCRdb re-analysed the multiplex PCR reads in MiXCR, keeping a single row per CDR3 protein. There are hundreds of thousands of distinct CDR3 sequences in the sample; around 15% occur only once, and 15% to 20% lies in the top ten. The material sequenced was blood. The receptors were gathered from a woman aged 18-35 years with Graves' hyperthyroidism.

This clonotype was picked up a small number of times. A much larger clone differs by one base, so this may be a read error. The rearrangement joins TRBV5-1 to TRBJ2-3; 8 bases are shared with TRBD2. Germline V CDR1 and CDR2: SGHRS, YFSETQ. The CDR3 runs to 15 residues. The CDR3 loop is CASSSLAGGTDTQCF. Here the CDR3 DNA reads TGCGCCAGCAGCTCCCTAGCGGGTGGCACAGATACGCAGTGTTTT. The full variable domain, its missing parts supplied by reference TRBV5-1 and TRBJ2-3, is KAGVTQTPRYLIKTRGQQVTLSCSPISGHRSVSWYQQTPGQGLQFLFEYFSETQRNKGNFPGRFSGRQFSNSRSEMNVSTLELGDSALYLCASSSLAGGTDTQCFGPGTRLTVL.

The chain recombines TRBV19 with TRBJ2-2, with 10 nucleotides matching TRBD1. The trim removed 6 bases at V and 4 bases at J, leaving 2 bases unmatched. This CDR3 is 14 amino acids long. Looked up from germline, CDR1 is LNHDA and CDR2 is SQIVND (reference sequence). The CDR3 DNA reads TGTGCCAGTAGGGGGACAGGGGCCACCGGGGAGCTGTTTTTT. This translates into CASRGTGATGELFF. Complete variable domain (other parts from reference TRBV19 and TRBJ2-2): DGGITQSPKYLFRKEGQNVTLSCEQNLNHDAMYWYRQDPGQGLRLIYYSQIVNDFQKGDIAEGYSVSREKKESFPLTVTSAQKNPTAFYLCASRGTGATGELFFGEGSRLTVL.

At least ten counts were recorded for this clonotype. This chain uses TRBV20-1 with TRBJ2-1, with D possibly being TRBD1 (6 bases). The CDR3 covers 14 residues. The V end lost 5 bases, the J end lost 4 bases, and 15 bases lay between the germline ends. CDR1 DFQATT and CDR2 SNEGSKA come from the germline V gene (reference sequence). CDR3 residues: CSADRTGPYNEQFF. In DNA, the CDR3 is TGCAGTGCTGACCGAACAGGGCCTTACAATGAGCAGTTCTTC.

The chain's CDR3 is CASRPLGRSDYGYTF. The DNA of the CDR3 is TGTGCCAGCAGACCCCTAGGACGGTCTGACTATGGCTACACCTTC. V is TRBV7-2 and J is TRBJ1-2; D not certain. The germline gives CDR1 SGHTA, CDR2 FQGNSA. The CDR3 totals 15 residues. V gave up 6 bases and J gave up 3 bases, with 17 bases separating them.

This clonotype was detected only a few times. The CDR3 nucleotides are TGCGCCAGCAGCCAAGATCGGGCAGGGAACAATGAGCAGTTCTTC. This gives the protein CASSQDRAGNNEQFF. The rearrangement uses TRBV4-1 and TRBJ2-1, with a weak D call TRBD1 (5 bases). CDR3 length: 15 amino acids. Germline V gene sequence: CDR1 MGHRA, CDR2 YSYEKL. Trimming removed 0 bases at V and 5 bases at J, with 11 bases between.

Comment on this clonotype: This may stem from a read error, because a much larger clone lies one nucleotide away. The chain employs TRBV7-2 and TRBJ2-7; D is possibly TRBD2 (5 bases). CDR3 length equals 16 residues. Germline-derived CDR1 and CDR2 are SGHTA and FQGNSA. With 5 bases removed from V and 3 bases from J, the gap between germline ends came to 20 bases. In DNA form, the CDR3 reads TGTACCAGCAGCCCAATCGGCAGGACTCCTAACTACGAGCAGTACTTC. Protein: CTSSPIGRTPNYEQYF.

This clonotype was counted only a few times. The chain carries TRBV2 and TRBJ2-2; D may be TRBD1 or TRBD2 (5 bases each). The V and J ends lost 10 bases and 7 bases respectively, with 16 bases between them. Germline V lookup: CDR1 SNHLY, CDR2 FYNNEI. The CDR3 has 13 residues. In DNA form, the CDR3 reads TGTGCCACCGGGACCCGTGGATTCGGGGAGCTGTTTTTT. Its translation is CATGTRGFGELFF.

About this clonotype itself: A much larger clone sits a single nucleotide away, making a read error possible. V is TRBV28 and J is TRBJ1-2, with 7 bases identical to TRBD1. CDR3 length: 15 amino acids. Germline CDR1 is MDHEN and CDR2 is SYDVKM. V trimming: 7 bases; J trimming: 4 bases; junction bases outside the gene matches: 12. CDR3 amino acids: CASILGVTGSYGYTF. DNA for the CDR3: TGTGCCAGCATCCTGGGGGTGACAGGGAGCTATGGCTACACCTTC.

This clonotype appeared a few times. This chain connects TRBV15 to TRBJ1-1; 10 bases match TRBD1. J lost 8 bases, V lost 4 bases, and 10 bases had no gene match. The CDR3 totals 15 residues. CDR1 is LNHNV and CDR2 is YYDKDF in the germline V gene (reference sequence). CDR3 protein: CATSIKDRGRVEAFF. The CDR3 DNA follows: TGTGCCACCAGCATCAAAGACAGGGGGCGGGTAGAAGCTTTCTTT.

Many counts were recorded for this clonotype. J is TRBJ1-4 and V is TRBV7-2; D ambiguous. The V end lost 3 bases, the J end lost 8 bases, and 7 bases lay between the germline ends. The CDR3 is 12 residues long. Germline CDR1 reads SGHTA; CDR2 reads FQGNSA. The CDR3 region has the DNA TGTGCCAGCAGCTTTAAAGGGGAAAAACTGTTTTTT. Encoded protein: CASSFKGEKLFF.